These T cell receptor beta chains were read from a single sample in a study of blood T cell repertoires in COVID-19. Some clones are missing from TCRdb's copy, which holds only in-frame ones; the method was immunoSEQ multiplex PCR. The repertoire holds 290,000 or so clones, around 90% seen once, with 1.1% in the top ten. What was sequenced was PBMCs or T cells enriched from blood (not recorded which). These receptors all come from a woman aged 30 to 39 who had recovered from COVID-19. Each CDR3 is given with its conserved first and last residue. Fields, in order: D gene, V gene, CDR3 length, clone size, J gene, CDR3 protein, CDR3 DNA. The D gene is left open where the match is weak. Clone size is shown for a subset of rows, as once, few, many or a class of expanded clone.

d_call: TRBD1; v_call: TRBV4-1; cdr3_length: 14; clone_size: NA; j_call: TRBJ2-7; cdr3_aa: CASSQQDRDPRQYF; cdr3_nt: TGCGCCAGCAGCCAACAAGACAGGGACCCTAGGCAGTACTTC
d_call: NA; v_call: TRBV3-1/TRBV3-2; cdr3_length: 16; clone_size: NA; j_call: TRBJ2-3; cdr3_aa: CASSPQQGFGTDTQYF; cdr3_nt: TGTGCCAGCAGCCCACAACAGGGATTTGGCACAGATACGCAGTATTTT
d_call: TRBD1; v_call: TRBV6-5; cdr3_length: 14; clone_size: once; j_call: TRBJ1-3; cdr3_aa: CASSRTGNGNTIYF; cdr3_nt: TGTGCCAGCAGTAGGACAGGGAATGGAAACACCATATATTTT
d_call: NA; v_call: TRBV29-1; cdr3_length: 14; clone_size: few; j_call: TRBJ2-3; cdr3_aa: CSVDGAIVTDTQYF; cdr3_nt: TGCAGCGTTGATGGGGCAATAGTCACAGATACGCAGTATTTT
d_call: NA; v_call: TRBV29-1; cdr3_length: 15; clone_size: NA; j_call: TRBJ2-5; cdr3_aa: CSADTGLAIQETQYF; cdr3_nt: TGCAGCGCCGATACCGGTCTCGCGATCCAAGAGACCCAGTACTTC
d_call: TRBD1; v_call: TRBV4-3; cdr3_length: 18; clone_size: NA; j_call: TRBJ1-2; cdr3_aa: CASSPVYRGRDTGSGYTF; cdr3_nt: TGCGCCAGCAGCCCCGTATACAGGGGGCGAGATACTGGTAGTGGCTACACCTTC
d_call: TRBD1; v_call: TRBV5-5; cdr3_length: 17; clone_size: NA; j_call: TRBJ1-1; cdr3_aa: CASSLGTGGVLNTEAFF; cdr3_nt: TGTGCCAGCAGCTTAGGGACAGGGGGCGTTCTGAACACTGAAGCTTTCTTT
d_call: NA; v_call: TRBV7-3; cdr3_length: 13; clone_size: medium-sized; j_call: TRBJ1-2; cdr3_aa: CASSLDNNYGYTF; cdr3_nt: TGTGCCAGCAGCTTAGACAATAACTATGGCTACACCTTC
d_call: NA; v_call: TRBV24-1; cdr3_length: 13; clone_size: once; j_call: TRBJ2-1; cdr3_aa: CATSGLTGNEQFF; cdr3_nt: TGTGCCACCAGTGGCCTTACAGGGAATGAGCAGTTCTTC
d_call: TRBD2; v_call: TRBV7-2; cdr3_length: 14; clone_size: NA; j_call: TRBJ2-2; cdr3_aa: CASGAGRNTGELFF; cdr3_nt: TGTGCCAGCGGAGCGGGAAGGAACACCGGGGAGCTGTTTTTT
d_call: TRBD2; v_call: TRBV12-3/TRBV12-4; cdr3_length: 13; clone_size: NA; j_call: TRBJ2-1; cdr3_aa: CASSLREGNEQFF; cdr3_nt: TGTGCCAGCAGTTTGAGGGAGGGCAATGAGCAGTTCTTC
d_call: TRBD2; v_call: TRBV7-2; cdr3_length: 17; clone_size: NA; j_call: TRBJ2-7; cdr3_aa: CASSPQSGRRSSYEQYF; cdr3_nt: TGTGCCAGCAGCCCTCAAAGCGGGAGGAGGAGCTCCTACGAGCAGTACTTC
d_call: NA; v_call: TRBV19; cdr3_length: 15; clone_size: NA; j_call: TRBJ2-2; cdr3_aa: CASSILAGNTGELFF; cdr3_nt: TGTGCCAGTAGTATCTTGGCGGGAAACACCGGGGAGCTGTTTTTT
d_call: NA; v_call: TRBV6-1; cdr3_length: 14; clone_size: once; j_call: TRBJ1-2; cdr3_aa: CASSDIHRVYGYTF; cdr3_nt: TGTGCCAGCAGTGATATTCACAGGGTCTATGGCTACACCTTC
d_call: TRBD1; v_call: TRBV7-3; cdr3_length: 15; clone_size: once; j_call: TRBJ2-3; cdr3_aa: CASSLAGTGVYTQYF; cdr3_nt: TGTGCCAGCAGCTTAGCCGGGACAGGGGTATATACGCAGTATTTT
d_call: NA; v_call: TRBV19; cdr3_length: 13; clone_size: NA; j_call: TRBJ1-5; cdr3_aa: CASSSHRDQPQHF; cdr3_nt: TGTGCCAGTAGTTCCCACAGGGACCAGCCCCAGCATTTT
d_call: NA; v_call: TRBV2; cdr3_length: 12; clone_size: NA; j_call: TRBJ2-7; cdr3_aa: CASSEDIYEQYF; cdr3_nt: TGTGCCAGCAGTGAAGACATCTACGAGCAGTACTTC
d_call: NA; v_call: TRBV5-5; cdr3_length: 11; clone_size: NA; j_call: TRBJ2-1; cdr3_aa: CASSSSNEQFF; cdr3_nt: TGTGCCAGCAGCTCTTCCAATGAGCAGTTCTTC
d_call: NA; v_call: TRBV11-3; cdr3_length: 13; clone_size: once; j_call: TRBJ2-2; cdr3_aa: CASSSSDTGELFF; cdr3_nt: TGTGCCAGCAGCTCCAGCGACACCGGGGAGCTGTTTTTT
d_call: NA; v_call: TRBV5-5; cdr3_length: 13; clone_size: NA; j_call: TRBJ1-5; cdr3_aa: CASSSSFNQPQHF; cdr3_nt: TGTGCCAGCAGCTCCTCCTTTAATCAGCCCCAGCATTTT
d_call: TRBD1; v_call: TRBV7-9; cdr3_length: 18; clone_size: NA; j_call: TRBJ1-3; cdr3_aa: CASSLDVRGLLSGNTIYF; cdr3_nt: TGTGCCAGCAGCTTAGACGTCAGGGGGTTACTCTCTGGAAACACCATATATTTT
d_call: NA; v_call: TRBV6-5; cdr3_length: 15; clone_size: NA; j_call: TRBJ1-1; cdr3_aa: CASTHGGTMNTEAFF; cdr3_nt: TGTGCCAGCACTCACGGGGGGACCATGAACACTGAAGCTTTCTTT
d_call: TRBD2; v_call: TRBV10-2; cdr3_length: 14; clone_size: NA; j_call: TRBJ2-4; cdr3_aa: CASTSGAMGDIQYF; cdr3_nt: TGCGCCAGTACTAGCGGTGCTATGGGGGACATTCAGTACTTC
d_call: TRBD1; v_call: TRBV4-1; cdr3_length: 15; clone_size: NA; j_call: TRBJ1-5; cdr3_aa: CASSQAQGATQPQHF; cdr3_nt: TGCGCCAGCAGCCAAGCCCAGGGGGCGACTCAGCCCCAGCATTTT
d_call: TRBD2; v_call: TRBV15; cdr3_length: 18; clone_size: NA; j_call: TRBJ2-3; cdr3_aa: CATSRYPPAGESTDTQYF; cdr3_nt: TGTGCCACCAGCAGATACCCCCCAGCGGGAGAATCGACAGATACGCAGTATTTT
d_call: NA; v_call: TRBV5-8; cdr3_length: 15; clone_size: NA; j_call: TRBJ2-3; cdr3_aa: CAIRGAGQRTDTQYF; cdr3_nt: TGTGCCATACGGGGAGCGGGTCAGAGGACAGATACGCAGTATTTT
d_call: NA; v_call: TRBV18; cdr3_length: 14; clone_size: NA; j_call: TRBJ1-1; cdr3_aa: CASSAAGLGTEAFF; cdr3_nt: TGTGCCAGCTCAGCCGCGGGGCTGGGCACTGAAGCTTTCTTT
d_call: NA; v_call: TRBV27; cdr3_length: 15; clone_size: NA; j_call: TRBJ2-4; cdr3_aa: CASTDRTRAKNIQYF; cdr3_nt: TGTGCCAGCACAGACAGGACGAGAGCCAAAAACATTCAGTACTTC
d_call: TRBD1; v_call: TRBV29-1; cdr3_length: 16; clone_size: NA; j_call: TRBJ2-3; cdr3_aa: CSVAGQVGAATDTQYF; cdr3_nt: TGCAGCGTGGCGGGACAGGTTGGGGCAGCCACAGATACGCAGTATTTT
d_call: TRBD1; v_call: TRBV19; cdr3_length: 18; clone_size: many; j_call: TRBJ2-1; cdr3_aa: CASSLESTGTAARNEQFF; cdr3_nt: TGTGCCAGTAGTCTAGAATCCACCGGGACAGCAGCGCGGAATGAGCAGTTCTTC
d_call: TRBD1; v_call: TRBV15; cdr3_length: 15; clone_size: NA; j_call: TRBJ1-4; cdr3_aa: CATSRGTVPNEKLFF; cdr3_nt: TGTGCCACCAGCCGGGGGACAGTACCTAATGAAAAACTGTTTTTT
d_call: NA; v_call: TRBV12-3/TRBV12-4; cdr3_length: 13; clone_size: NA; j_call: TRBJ1-2; cdr3_aa: CASSFRQNYGYTF; cdr3_nt: TGTGCCAGCAGTTTTAGACAGAACTATGGCTACACCTTC
d_call: NA; v_call: TRBV19; cdr3_length: 13; clone_size: NA; j_call: TRBJ1-1; cdr3_aa: CASRLTENTEAFF; cdr3_nt: TGTGCCAGTAGGTTGACAGAGAACACTGAAGCTTTCTTT
d_call: NA; v_call: TRBV7-5; cdr3_length: 15; clone_size: NA; j_call: TRBJ1-2; cdr3_aa: CARSLGVRGNYGYTF; cdr3_nt: TGTGCCAGAAGCTTAGGGGTCAGGGGTAACTATGGCTACACCTTC
d_call: NA; v_call: TRBV4-3; cdr3_length: 14; clone_size: NA; j_call: TRBJ1-2; cdr3_aa: CASSQDTAGSGYTF; cdr3_nt: TGCGCCAGCAGCCAAGATACGGCCGGGTCTGGCTACACCTTC
d_call: NA; v_call: TRBV27; cdr3_length: 14; clone_size: NA; j_call: TRBJ1-1; cdr3_aa: CASILYQGFTEAFF; cdr3_nt: TGTGCCAGCATCCTATACCAGGGGTTCACTGAAGCTTTCTTT
d_call: NA; v_call: TRBV12-3/TRBV12-4; cdr3_length: 13; clone_size: NA; j_call: TRBJ2-5; cdr3_aa: CASSLWGLQTQYF; cdr3_nt: TGTGCCAGCAGTTTGTGGGGGCTGCAGACCCAGTACTTC
d_call: TRBD1; v_call: TRBV5-4; cdr3_length: 13; clone_size: NA; j_call: TRBJ2-7; cdr3_aa: CASSWGQTYEQYF; cdr3_nt: TGTGCCAGCAGCTGGGGACAGACCTACGAGCAGTACTTC
d_call: TRBD1; v_call: TRBV13; cdr3_length: 14; clone_size: NA; j_call: TRBJ2-1; cdr3_aa: CASSPGQVGNEQFF; cdr3_nt: TGTGCCAGCAGTCCTGGACAGGTGGGGAATGAGCAGTTCTTC
d_call: TRBD1; v_call: TRBV29-1; cdr3_length: 13; clone_size: NA; j_call: TRBJ1-5; cdr3_aa: CSVGWDRGSPQHF; cdr3_nt: TGCAGCGTGGGTTGGGACAGGGGCTCGCCCCAGCATTTT
d_call: TRBD1; v_call: TRBV5-1; cdr3_length: 15; clone_size: NA; j_call: TRBJ2-2; cdr3_aa: CASSLQTGYTGELFF; cdr3_nt: TGCGCCAGCAGCTTACAGACAGGGTACACCGGGGAGCTGTTTTTT
d_call: TRBD1; v_call: TRBV28; cdr3_length: 16; clone_size: once; j_call: TRBJ2-7; cdr3_aa: CASSPPGQESSYEQYF; cdr3_nt: TGTGCCAGCAGCCCCCCGGGACAGGAATCCTCCTACGAGCAGTACTTC
d_call: TRBD2; v_call: TRBV6-6; cdr3_length: 15; clone_size: NA; j_call: TRBJ2-4; cdr3_aa: CASIQLAGVVNIQYF; cdr3_nt: TGTGCCAGCATACAACTAGCGGGAGTTGTGAACATTCAGTACTTC
d_call: NA; v_call: TRBV5-6; cdr3_length: 16; clone_size: NA; j_call: TRBJ2-6; cdr3_aa: CASSTQGLPGANVLTF; cdr3_nt: TGTGCCAGCAGCACACAGGGTTTGCCTGGGGCCAACGTCCTGACTTTC
d_call: TRBD1; v_call: TRBV19; cdr3_length: 14; clone_size: once; j_call: TRBJ1-5; cdr3_aa: CASEDGQGGQPQHF; cdr3_nt: TGTGCCAGTGAAGATGGACAGGGCGGTCAGCCCCAGCATTTT
d_call: NA; v_call: TRBV9; cdr3_length: 14; clone_size: NA; j_call: TRBJ2-1; cdr3_aa: CASGGARSDNEQFF; cdr3_nt: TGTGCCAGCGGAGGGGCTAGGTCCGACAATGAGCAGTTCTTC
d_call: TRBD2; v_call: TRBV4-1; cdr3_length: 16; clone_size: NA; j_call: TRBJ2-1; cdr3_aa: CASSHRPRTSGNEQFF; cdr3_nt: TGCGCCAGCAGCCATCGACCGCGGACTAGCGGGAATGAGCAGTTCTTC
d_call: NA; v_call: TRBV27; cdr3_length: 15; clone_size: NA; j_call: TRBJ2-3; cdr3_aa: CASSPSGVSTDTQYF; cdr3_nt: TGTGCCAGCAGTCCCTCGGGGGTTAGCACAGATACGCAGTATTTT
d_call: NA; v_call: TRBV7-2; cdr3_length: 14; clone_size: NA; j_call: TRBJ1-5; cdr3_aa: CASSAGPSNQPQHF; cdr3_nt: TGTGCCAGCAGCGCGGGCCCGAGCAATCAGCCCCAGCATTTT
d_call: NA; v_call: TRBV4-3; cdr3_length: 17; clone_size: NA; j_call: TRBJ2-2; cdr3_aa: CASSPQVGGPNTGELFF; cdr3_nt: TGCGCCAGCAGCCCCCAGGTGGGGGGTCCGAACACCGGGGAGCTGTTTTTT
d_call: NA; v_call: TRBV9; cdr3_length: 14; clone_size: NA; j_call: TRBJ1-2; cdr3_aa: CASSVGKGVDGYTF; cdr3_nt: TGTGCCAGCAGCGTAGGAAAGGGAGTAGATGGCTACACCTTC
d_call: TRBD1; v_call: TRBV5-4; cdr3_length: 14; clone_size: once; j_call: TRBJ1-6; cdr3_aa: CASSSTGDRSPLHF; cdr3_nt: TGTGCCAGCAGCTCGACAGGGGACAGGTCACCCCTCCACTTT
d_call: NA; v_call: TRBV11-2; cdr3_length: 16; clone_size: few; j_call: TRBJ1-6; cdr3_aa: CASSQPGGSYNSPLHF; cdr3_nt: TGTGCCAGCAGCCAGCCGGGAGGATCCTATAATTCACCCCTCCACTTT
d_call: TRBD2; v_call: TRBV4-3; cdr3_length: 18; clone_size: NA; j_call: TRBJ2-1; cdr3_aa: CASSQEITSGRVLNEQFF; cdr3_nt: TGCGCCAGCAGCCAAGAAATAACTAGCGGGAGGGTTTTGAATGAGCAGTTCTTC
d_call: NA; v_call: TRBV7-9; cdr3_length: 14; clone_size: NA; j_call: TRBJ2-1; cdr3_aa: CASSLVGLINEQFF; cdr3_nt: TGTGCCAGCAGCTTAGTAGGACTAATAAATGAGCAGTTCTTC
d_call: NA; v_call: TRBV28; cdr3_length: 14; clone_size: NA; j_call: TRBJ2-2; cdr3_aa: CASRRVANTGELFF; cdr3_nt: TGTGCCAGCAGGAGAGTCGCGAACACCGGGGAGCTGTTTTTT
d_call: TRBD1; v_call: TRBV7-8; cdr3_length: 12; clone_size: NA; j_call: TRBJ1-2; cdr3_aa: CASSLDRGGYTF; cdr3_nt: TGTGCCAGCAGCCTTGACAGGGGCGGCTACACCTTC